This TCR beta chain was documented in a study of shared clonotypes between healthy human individuals (dated by TCRdb to 2020 to 2021). For the study in its entirety: The cohort comprised a couple of women and a few men aged 18 to 49 years. Per donor, three plates each were used for CD4 naive and CD4 memory, two for CD8 naive, and one for CD8 memory. The study deeply sequenced blood TCR repertoires of about 5 healthy adults to estimate repertoire size and the extent of clonotype sharing between individuals. Different laboratories and diverse techniques were used to prepare libraries and sequence TCR repertoires, to increase sequencing depth and limit assay-specific biases. Per donor, leukapheresis produced somewhere between about 0.8 and 9.5 billion PBMCs.

The donors were healthy, HIV-negative adults with no recently reported acute infections or vaccinations. Every donor was a Caucasian adult living in Nashville, Tennessee, USA. CD4+ T cells were enriched by magnetic negative selection; naive cells were then positively selected on CD45RA, and the negative fraction formed the memory subset. Blood was obtained by leukapheresis, after which PBMCs were separated by Ficoll-Histopaque density gradient centrifugation and cryopreserved in liquid nitrogen vapor phase. Analytical flow cytometry was used to check the purity and quantity of every magnetically sorted T cell population. Each sorted fraction had its genomic DNA isolated and then quantified by UV absorbance on a Nanodrop 2000c. Using the deep immunoSEQ assay, multiplex PCR amplified TCR CDR3 regions from genomic DNA. Extracted genomic DNA from each cell subset was distributed evenly across all wells of several immunoSEQ 96-well plates, and each plate was treated as a replicate. For sorted subsets, each replicate PCR was loaded with approximately 0.2 ug genomic DNA, equivalent to 25,000 to 35,000 T cell genomes. Purified libraries were quantified with a Qubit 3.0 fluorometer, sized on a Bioanalyzer 2100, and re-quantified with the KAPA Library Quantification kit. Each immunoSEQ 96-well plate was sequenced on its own single-read 150-cycle Illumina NextSeq 550 flow cell. In the original analysis: Because only junctional sequences without quality scores were contained in the immunoSEQ output, filtering matching that applied to full-length reads could not be performed. To assign V/J genes and CDR3, sequences were annotated using PyIR, a Python wrapper for IgBLAST v1.9, with IMGT germline references. Reads were removed for weak V/J assignments (E-value above 1e-6), missing CDR3, stop codons, out-of-frame junctions, or ambiguous translated residues. A V3J clonotype was defined by an identical inferred V gene, J gene, and CDR3 amino acid sequence. To compute the percentage overlap between repertoires, the number of shared unique clonotypes was divided by the size of the smaller repertoire. Richness of each repertoire was evaluated using RTK rarefaction, the Chao1 estimator, and Recon v2.1 estimates of unobserved clonotypes. OLGA was used to compute generation probabilities for all TCRbeta clonotypes that the gDNA method yielded from a few donors. What TCRdb holds here is the immuneACCESS table cut down to in-frame rearrangements. Part of the clones is not present; checked against another copy, under half of the missing clones reflect an unresolved V gene, and the others are unexplained. That table supplies the V and J calls and clone size; D and trimming were determined from the DNA. The sample table contains about 1.1 million clones; only one count was recorded for about 84% of them. Of the sample, 0.6% to 0.75% falls within the top ten clones.

Results the study describes overall, beyond this receptor: Sampling was restricted to blood, and TCR repertoires in tissues likely differ from the TCR repertoires found in blood. Naive subsets generally had larger estimated clonotype richness than memory subsets. The small number of donors limited the genetic and exposure-history diversity represented. Clonotypes shared by all four sorted-subset donors showed higher generation probabilities than non-shared clonotypes. Pairwise subsampling indicated that sequencing depth was expected to affect the degree of clonotype sharing among donors. When several donors were compared, the shared fraction of clonotypes was about 5% for naive CD4, 3.5% for naive CD8, 2% to 2.5% for memory CD4, and under 0.5% for memory CD8. Incomplete sequencing was indicated by rarefaction of sorted-subset datasets, despite the large sequencing depth.

In the case of this clone: This receptor's antigen is unknown. Base-call qualities are not available, and no considerably larger clone is one nucleotide away.

Sequencing was carried out using memory CD4+ T cells from PBMCs. Taken with the paper, the label for cell subset or site translates to: CD45RA-negative fraction. The sequence was obtained from a young man in good health. Some clones in this sample may be carry-over from other donors' samples.

The nucleotide sequence is TGTGCCAGCAGTCTCAATCGGCGGGAGAGGAACGAGCAGTACTTC. Its coded protein is CASSLNRRERNEQYF. In this chain, TRBV6-5 is recombined with TRBJ2-7, with 7 bases in between that match TRBD2. The germline V gene sets CDR1 to MNHEY and CDR2 to SVGAGI. Here V drops 5 bases and J drops 5 bases, and the junction holds 12 bases not matched to any gene. The CDR3, from cysteine to phenylalanine, totals 15 residues. Only the CDR3 portion is preserved as DNA: 45 bases, with reading frame beginning at the first base.